Each of the 15 T cell receptor beta chains below was sequenced from the same sample in a study of blood T cell repertoires in COVID-19. Profiled with immunoSEQ multiplex PCR; TCRdb holds only in-frame clones, not every one. The sample has around 100,000 clones; about 88% are singletons. The source material was peripheral blood. Receptors originate from a man between 40 and 49 years old with acute or convalescent COVID-19.

The genes are TRBV5-6 and TRBJ2-5; 13 nucleotides line up with TRBD2. The V segment lost 4 bases and the J segment 0 bases; nucleotides outside the gene matches: 3. The CDR3 is 16 residues long. Germline values: CDR1 SGHDT, CDR2 YYEEEE. The CDR3 spells CASSLGLAGYQETQYF. CDR3 coding DNA: TGTGCCAGCAGCCTGGGACTAGCGGGGTACCAAGAGACCCAGTACTTC. Looking up the rest from reference TRBV5-6 and TRBJ2-5 gives the full variable domain: DAGVTQSPTHLIKTRGQQVTLRCSPKSGHDTVSWYQQALGQGPQFIFQYYEEEERQRGNFPDRFSGHQFPNYSSELNVNALLLGDSALYLCASSLGLAGYQETQYFGPGTRLLVL.

The V gene is TRBV4-1, the J gene TRBJ1-6, with TRBD1 as a possible D gene (5 bases). The CDR3 runs 15 residues. With 3 bases removed from V and 7 bases from J, the gap between germline ends came to 13 bases. CDR1 is MGHRA and CDR2 is YSYEKL in the germline V gene. DNA of the CDR3: TGCGCCAGCAGCCAGGGCGGACACCTAAATTCACCCCTCCACTTT. It encodes CASSQGGHLNSPLHF.

This clone was detected only once. This chain uses TRBV21-1 with TRBJ1-3; TRBD1, the D gene given by the table, was not confirmed from the DNA. TRBV21-1 is termed a pseudogene. The CDR3 is made up of 17 amino acids. The CDR3 loop is CASSNLGQGSSGNTIYF. The DNA for the CDR3 is TGTGCCAGCAGCAACCTAGGACAGGGGAGCTCTGGAAACACCATATATTTT.

The gene calls are TRBV30 and TRBJ2-5, with a possible D match to TRBD1 (7 bases). This CDR3 spans 13 amino acids. Trimming pared 0 bases from V and 7 bases from J, leaving 12 bases between. Germline CDR1 and CDR2: GTSNPN and SVGIG (reference sequence). CDR3 amino acids: CAWSVRGEGTQYF. The CDR3 DNA is TGTGCCTGGAGTGTCAGGGGGGAAGGGACCCAGTACTTC.

This chain joins TRBV9 and TRBJ2-3, with a tentative D call TRBD2 (5 bases). Germline-derived CDR1 and CDR2 are SGDLS and YYNGEE. Trimming removed 3 bases from V and 1 base from J, with 9 bases in between. This CDR3 has 14 amino acids. The CDR3 coding sequence is TGTGCCAGCAGCGGCGGGCGACGCACAGATACGCAGTATTTT. Translated, it gives CASSGGRRTDTQYF.

The chain is built from TRBV30 and TRBJ2-1, with D perhaps TRBD2 (6 bases). V lost 3 bases to trimming and J lost 10 bases, with 13 bases between them. CDR1 is GTSNPN, CDR2 SVGIG, per germline (reference sequence). The CDR3 sequence is 12 residues long. CDR3 protein: CAWRPSSAEQFF. In DNA, the CDR3 is TGTGCCTGGAGACCCTCTAGCGCCGAGCAGTTCTTC. The full variable domain, its missing parts supplied by reference TRBV30 and TRBJ2-1, is SQTIHQWPATLVQPVGSPLSLECTVEGTSNPNLYWYRQAAGRGLQLLFYSVGIGQISSEVPQNLSASRPQDRQFILSSKKLLLSDSGFYLCAWRPSSAEQFFGPGTRLTVL.

The V gene is TRBV24-1, the J gene TRBJ2-5; 7 nucleotides line up with TRBD2. CDR1 is KGHDR, CDR2 SFDVKD, per germline. J was trimmed by 4 bases and V by 4 bases; bases with no gene match: 5. This CDR3 spans 14 amino acids. CDR3 sequence: CATSEGGNGETQYF. CDR3 in DNA: TGTGCCACCAGTGAGGGGGGGAATGGAGAGACCCAGTACTTC.

CDR3 sequence: CASSQVSLGGLNTGELFF. CDR3 nucleotide sequence: TGTGCCAGCAGCCAAGTTTCCTTGGGGGGGCTTAACACCGGGGAGCTGTTTTTT. V is TRBV3-1 (or the pseudogene TRBV3-2) and J is TRBJ2-2; D is perhaps TRBD2 (7 bases). This CDR3 spans 18 amino acids. The germline CDR1 and CDR2 sequences are LGHDT and YNNKEL (reference sequence). Trimming removed 1 base at V and 2 bases at J, with 17 bases between.

The J gene is TRBJ2-1, the V gene TRBV7-6, with 7 bases aligning to TRBD1. The CDR3 runs to 14 residues. Germline-derived CDR1 and CDR2 are SGHVS and FNYEAQ. J lost 6 bases, V lost 2 bases, and 4 bases had no gene match. CDR3 in DNA: TGTGCCAGCAGCTTAAGGGGGCACCCCAATGAGCAGTTCTTC. The encoded protein is CASSLRGHPNEQFF. Complete variable domain (other parts from reference TRBV7-6 and TRBJ2-1): GAGVSQSPRYKVTKRGQDVALRCDPISGHVSLYWYRQALGQGPEFLTYFNYEAQQDKSGLPNDRFSAERPEGSISTLTIQRTEQRDSAMYRCASSLRGHPNEQFFGPGTRLTVL.

The rearrangement links TRBV2 to TRBJ1-1, with 10 bases fitting TRBD1. This CDR3 contains 13 residues. J gave up 4 bases and V 6 bases, and 2 bases lay outside the gene matches. Germline V lookup: CDR1 SNHLY, CDR2 FYNNEI. The CDR3 DNA is TGTGCCAGCAGGACAGGGGGCGGCACTGAAGCTTTCTTT. Its protein product is CASRTGGGTEAFF.

The chain carries TRBV7-2 and TRBJ2-3, with 12 bases aligning to TRBD2. CDR3 size: 17 residues. Trimming cost V 5 bases and J 8 bases; bases outside gene matches: 14. From germline, CDR1 is SGHTA and CDR2 FQGNSA. CDR3 nucleotides: TGTGCCAGCAGCGTTTCTAGCGGGGGGGCCCTAGGGGTTACGCAGTATTTT. As protein: CASSVSSGGALGVTQYF.

V and J are TRBV10-3 and TRBJ2-3; a weak D match, TRBD1 (6 bases). The CDR3 runs 13 residues. V lost 5 bases and J 6 bases, leaving 12 bases between the germline ends. Germline V gene lookup returns CDR1 ENHRY and CDR2 SYGVKD. CDR3 protein: CAISRQTGDTQYF. The DNA of the CDR3 is TGTGCCATCAGTCGACAGACAGGCGATACGCAGTATTTT.

This chain uses TRBV7-9 with TRBJ1-4; tentatively, D is TRBD1 (6 bases). Germline lookup yields CDR1 SEHNR and CDR2 FQNEAQ (reference sequence). The CDR3 has 16 amino acids. Trimming removed 1 base at V and 12 bases at J, with 21 bases between. This CDR3 is CASSLGPGQRVGELFF. CDR3 coding DNA: TGTGCCAGCAGCTTAGGGCCGGGACAAAGGGTCGGGGAACTGTTTTTT. Using reference TRBV7-9 and TRBJ1-4 for the parts outside the CDR3, the full variable domain is DTGVSQNPRHKITKRGQNVTFRCDPISEHNRLYWYRQTLGQGPEFLTYFQNEAQLEKSRLLSDRFSAERPKGSFSTLEIQRTEQGDSAMYLCASSLGPGQRVGELFFGSGTQLSVL.

The chain uses TRBV25-1 and TRBJ1-1, with a possible D match to TRBD1 (5 bases). V lost 1 base and J 5 bases, leaving 17 bases between the germline ends. Germline CDR1 reads MGHDK; CDR2 reads SYGVNS. This CDR3 spans 16 amino acids. In DNA form, the CDR3 reads TGTGCCAGCAGTGAATCAGGGTTTACAGTGAGGACTGAAGCTTTCTTT. Protein product: CASSESGFTVRTEAFF.

CDR3 in DNA: TGCAGCGTTGAAGCGGACAGGGTGGACATTCAGTACTTC. Translating gives CSVEADRVDIQYF. The rearrangement joins TRBV29-1 to TRBJ2-4, with TRBD1 matching over 8 bases. Looked up from germline, CDR1 is SQVTM and CDR2 is ANQGSEA. V lost 1 base to trimming and J lost 8 bases; unmatched junction nucleotides: 4. The CDR3 runs 13 residues. The complete variable domain, with remaining parts taken from reference TRBV29-1 and TRBJ2-4, reads SAVISQKPSRDICQRGTSLTIQCQVDSQVTMMFWYRQQPGQSLTLIATANQGSEATYESGFVIDKFPISRPNLTFSTLTVSNMSPEDSSIYLCSVEADRVDIQYFGAGTRLSVL.